This T cell receptor beta chain appears in the sequencing data of a study of blood T cell repertoires in COVID-19. Only in-frame clones appear in the TCRdb table, and some are missing; sequencing was by immunoSEQ multiplex PCR. The sample includes some 250,000 clones, about 90% of them seen just once. Germline V lookup: CDR1 LGHDT, CDR2 YNNKEL (reference sequence). V lost 8 bases and J 0 bases, leaving 13 bases between the germline ends. The CDR3 consists of 14 residues. This TCR derives from a middle-aged woman with acute COVID-19. Sequenced input: PBMCs or T cells enriched from blood (not recorded which). The chain couples TRBV3-1 (or the pseudogene TRBV3-2) to TRBJ2-5; D perhaps matches TRBD2 (6 bases). The CDR3 loop is CASEITGDQETQYF. The CDR3 DNA follows: TGTGCCAGCGAAATTACGGGAGACCAAGAGACCCAGTACTTC.